This is a list of T cell receptor beta chains from one sample in a study of T-cell memory formation after mild COVID-19. A single record per CDR3 protein comes from TCRdb applying MiXCR to the 5' RACE reads. The sample lists roughly 480,000 distinct CDR3 sequences; roughly 23% were seen once. The sequenced material came from PBMCs or a T cell subset sorted from them (not recorded which). The receptor source for this set is an adult woman who had mild COVID-19 (a few samples of this study predate the infection). Cell type and time point are not known. The CDR3 runs from the conserved cysteine through the conserved F or W. The order of the fields is J gene, V gene, clone size, D gene, CDR3 DNA, CDR3 protein. The D gene is left open where the match is weak. Expanded clones get a size class; other rows say once, few or many, or leave the size out.

TRBJ2-1 TRBV12-5 NA TRBD1 TGTGCTAGTGGTAGGGGACAGGGAGGCAATGAGCAGTTCTTC CASGRGQGGNEQFF
TRBJ2-1 TRBV4-3 many NA TGCGCCAGCAGCCAGGGTTCTAGCCGGCTGATCTTC CASSQGSSRLIF
TRBJ2-6 TRBV18 few NA TGTGCCAGCTCCATAAGCGGCTCTGGGGCCAACGTCCTGACTTTC CASSISGSGANVLTF
TRBJ2-2 TRBV11-2 NA NA TGTGCCAGCAGCTTAGTGGGTGGGGCCGGGGAGCTGTTTTTT CASSLVGGAGELFF
TRBJ2-3 TRBV6-5 NA TRBD2 TGTGCCAGCAGCGGACTAGCGGGGGACCCAGATACGCAGTATTTT CASSGLAGDPDTQYF
TRBJ2-5 TRBV28 many TRBD1 TGTGCCAGCAGTTTACACCGGGACAGGTGGGAGACCCAGTACTTC CASSLHRDRWETQYF
TRBJ2-6 TRBV2 once NA TGTGCCAGCAGTGTAGACGGACTCGGGGCCAACGTCCTGACTTTC CASSVDGLGANVLTF
TRBJ2-3 TRBV29-1 NA NA TGCAGCGTTTGGAATCAGCTCACAGATACGCAGTATTTT CSVWNQLTDTQYF
TRBJ1-1 TRBV29-1 NA NA TGCAGCGTTTCCTCCATGAACACTGAAGCTTTCTTT CSVSSMNTEAFF
TRBJ1-2 TRBV7-9 NA NA TGTGCCAGCAGCGCCGAGGGATTTTCGGGTGGCTACACCTTC CASSAEGFSGGYTF
TRBJ1-1 TRBV12-3/TRBV12-4 once NA TGTGCCAGCAGGAAGGACGGACAGAACACTGAAGCTTTCTTT CASRKDGQNTEAFF
TRBJ1-2 TRBV2 NA TRBD1 TGTGCCAGCAAGGGACAGGGAGACTATGGCTACACCTTC CASKGQGDYGYTF